This record looks at one T cell receptor (beta chain) sequence and its context. There are 15 residues in the CDR3. CDR1 and CDR2 (germline): MRHNA, SNTAGT. V lost 4 bases, J lost 0 bases, and 7 bases lay in between. This sample is drawn from a study of radiotherapy plus CTLA-4 blockade in lung cancer. About the study: The study recorded objective responses in 18% of patients and disease control in approximately 33%.

Profiled with immunoSEQ multiplex PCR; TCRdb holds only in-frame clones, not every one. Among roughly 100,000 clones, 82% were seen once, and the ten largest hold roughly a quarter. Sample: peripheral blood, taken from a patient treated with radiotherapy plus ipilimumab. The TCR was taken from a human donor with non-small cell lung cancer that progressed on radiotherapy plus ipilimumab. J is TRBJ2-6 and V is TRBV6-4; no clear D. CDR3 DNA sequence: TGTGCCAGCAGTGCCCGAAACTCTGGGGCCAACGTCCTGACTTTC. Protein sequence: CASSARNSGANVLTF.